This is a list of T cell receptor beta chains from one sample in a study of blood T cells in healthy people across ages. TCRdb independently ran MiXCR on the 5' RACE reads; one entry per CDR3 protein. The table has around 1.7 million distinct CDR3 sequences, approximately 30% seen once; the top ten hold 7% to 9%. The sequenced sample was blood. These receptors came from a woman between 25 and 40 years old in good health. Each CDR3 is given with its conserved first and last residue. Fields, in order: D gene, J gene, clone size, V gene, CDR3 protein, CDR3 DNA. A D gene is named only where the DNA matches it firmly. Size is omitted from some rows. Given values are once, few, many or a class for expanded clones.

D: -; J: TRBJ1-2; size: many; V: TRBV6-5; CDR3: CASSYSKGYGYTF; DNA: TGTGCCAGCAGTTACTCGAAGGGGTATGGCTACACCTTC
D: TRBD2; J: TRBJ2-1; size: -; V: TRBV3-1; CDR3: CASSQGGRGSNNEQFF; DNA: TGTGCCAGCAGCCAAGGCGGGCGGGGGAGTAACAATGAGCAGTTCTTC
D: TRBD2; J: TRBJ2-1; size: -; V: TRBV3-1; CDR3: CASSRGGLAGADEQFF; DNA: TGTGCCAGCAGCCGGGGGGGGCTAGCGGGAGCAGATGAGCAGTTCTTC
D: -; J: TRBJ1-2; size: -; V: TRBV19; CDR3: CASMEGYGYTF; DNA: TGTGCCAGTATGGAGGGCTATGGCTACACCTTC
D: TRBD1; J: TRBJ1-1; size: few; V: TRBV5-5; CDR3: CASSFGDRGREAFF; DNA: TGTGCCAGCAGCTTTGGGGACAGGGGTCGAGAAGCTTTCTTT
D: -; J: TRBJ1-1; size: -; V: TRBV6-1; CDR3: CASSELLGGRPEDTEAFF; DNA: TGTGCCAGCAGTGAACTCCTTGGGGGTCGCCCTGAGGACACTGAAGCTTTCTTT
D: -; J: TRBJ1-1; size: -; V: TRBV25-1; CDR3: CASSKQGRNTEAFF; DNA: TGTGCCAGCAGTAAACAGGGAAGGAACACTGAAGCTTTCTTT
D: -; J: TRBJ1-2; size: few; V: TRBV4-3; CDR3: CASSHILKAGFGHTF; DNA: TGCGCCAGCAGCCATATACTAAAGGCCGGGTTCGGCCACACCTTC
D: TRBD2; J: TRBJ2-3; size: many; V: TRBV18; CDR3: CASSPPASGGADTQYF; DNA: TGTGCCAGCTCACCCCCCGCTAGCGGGGGAGCAGATACGCAGTATTTT
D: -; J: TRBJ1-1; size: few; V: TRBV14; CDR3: CASSQGSVRRAFF; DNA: TGTGCCAGCAGCCAAGGTTCAGTCCGGCGGGCTTTCTTT
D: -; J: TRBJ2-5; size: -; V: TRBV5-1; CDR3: CASSLYHKETQYF; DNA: TGCGCCAGCAGCTTGTACCATAAAGAGACCCAGTACTTC
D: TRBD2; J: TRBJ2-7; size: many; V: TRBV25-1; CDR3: CASSEFQRGVEQYF; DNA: TGTGCCAGCAGTGAATTTCAGCGGGGGGTCGAGCAGTACTTC
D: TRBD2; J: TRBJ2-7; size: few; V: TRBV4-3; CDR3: CASSQGSGREAKYEQYF; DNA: TGCGCCAGCAGCCAAGGTAGCGGGAGGGAAGCAAAATACGAGCAGTACTTC
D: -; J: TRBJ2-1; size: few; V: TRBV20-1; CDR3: CSAGRGGPDEQFF; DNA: TGCAGTGCTGGTAGGGGGGGGCCGGATGAGCAGTTCTTC
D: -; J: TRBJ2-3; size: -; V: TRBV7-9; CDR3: CASSLRQCSTDTQYF; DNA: TGTGCCAGCAGCTTACGGCAGTGTAGCACAGATACGCAGTATTTT
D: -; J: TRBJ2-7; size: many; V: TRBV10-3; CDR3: CAIADRSYEQYF; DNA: TGTGCCATCGCGGACAGATCCTACGAGCAGTACTTC
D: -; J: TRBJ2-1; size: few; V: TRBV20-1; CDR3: CSARVDDTSYNEQFF; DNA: TGCAGTGCTAGAGTCGACGATACATCCTACAATGAGCAGTTCTTC
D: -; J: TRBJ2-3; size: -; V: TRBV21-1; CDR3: CASSVYGGTDTQYF; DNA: TGTGCCAGCTCGGTTTATGGAGGCACAGATACGCAGTATTTT
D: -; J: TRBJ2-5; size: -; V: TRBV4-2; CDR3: CASSQEERRPYF; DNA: TGTGCCAGCAGCCAAGAGGAGCGGCGCCCGTACTTC
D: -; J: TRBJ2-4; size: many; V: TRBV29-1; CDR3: CSAEAKNIQYF; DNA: TGCAGCGCCGAAGCCAAAAACATTCAGTACTTC
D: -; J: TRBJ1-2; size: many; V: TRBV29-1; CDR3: CSVDRGTAGGYTF; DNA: TGCAGCGTTGATAGGGGGACGGCTGGAGGCTACACCTTC
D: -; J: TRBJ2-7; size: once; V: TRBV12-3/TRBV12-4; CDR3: CASSMTETSTAEQYF; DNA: TGTGCCAGCAGTATGACTGAGACTAGTACGGCCGAGCAGTACTTC
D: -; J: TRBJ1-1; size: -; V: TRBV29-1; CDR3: CSARQSNTEAFF; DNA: TGCAGCGCCAGACAGTCGAACACTGAAGCTTTCTTT
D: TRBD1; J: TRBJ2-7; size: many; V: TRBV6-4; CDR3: CASSVSQGAQNYEQYF; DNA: TGTGCCAGCAGTGTCTCTCAGGGGGCGCAGAACTACGAGCAGTACTTC
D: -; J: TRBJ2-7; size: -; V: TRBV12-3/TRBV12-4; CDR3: CAGSSPGVGGKYEQYF; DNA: TGTGCCGGCAGTTCCCCCGGTGTGGGGGGTAAATACGAGCAGTACTTC
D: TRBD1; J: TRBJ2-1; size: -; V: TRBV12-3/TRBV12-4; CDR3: CASSRDRGVDNEQFF; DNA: TGTGCCAGCAGTCGGGACAGGGGGGTGGATAATGAGCAGTTCTTC
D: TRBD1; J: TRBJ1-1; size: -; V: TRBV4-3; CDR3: CASSPGTGGIWTEAFF; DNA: TGCGCCAGCAGCCCCGGGACAGGGGGCATATGGACTGAAGCTTTCTTT
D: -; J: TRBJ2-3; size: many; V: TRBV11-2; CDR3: CASSYMGEMIYTQYF; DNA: TGTGCCAGCAGCTATATGGGAGAAATGATTTATACGCAGTATTTT
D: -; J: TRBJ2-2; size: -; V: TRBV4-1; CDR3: CASNQFKGLAGELFF; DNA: TGCGCCAGCAACCAATTTAAAGGCCTTGCCGGGGAGCTGTTTTTT
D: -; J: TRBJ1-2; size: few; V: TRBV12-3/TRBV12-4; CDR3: CASITPGSSTDGYTF; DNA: TGTGCCAGCATTACCCCGGGGTCGTCAACTGATGGCTACACCTTC
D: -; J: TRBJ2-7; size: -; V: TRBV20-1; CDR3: CSARSPKETGSYEQYF; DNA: TGCAGTGCTAGATCGCCGAAAGAGACTGGATCCTACGAGCAGTACTTC
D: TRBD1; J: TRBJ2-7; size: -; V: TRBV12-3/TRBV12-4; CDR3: CASSSFETGGSYEQYF; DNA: TGTGCCAGCAGTTCTTTTGAGACAGGGGGCTCCTACGAGCAGTACTTC
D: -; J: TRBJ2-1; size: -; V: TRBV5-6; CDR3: CASIEMGQGESYNEQFF; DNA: TGTGCCAGCATCGAGATGGGGCAGGGAGAGTCCTACAATGAGCAGTTCTTC
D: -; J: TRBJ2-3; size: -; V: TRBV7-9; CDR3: CASSSKLGRDQVSDTQYF; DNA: TGTGCCAGCAGCTCTAAACTAGGTCGGGACCAGGTTTCTGATACGCAGTATTTT
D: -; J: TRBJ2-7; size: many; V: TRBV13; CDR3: CASSLGLADSYEQYF; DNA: TGTGCCAGCAGCTTGGGTTTGGCAGACTCCTACGAGCAGTACTTC
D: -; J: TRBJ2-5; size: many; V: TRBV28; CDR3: CASRPGVMYQETQYF; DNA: TGTGCCAGCAGGCCGGGGGTTATGTACCAAGAGACCCAGTACTTC
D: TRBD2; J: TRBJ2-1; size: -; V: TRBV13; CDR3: CASSFGAGGIREQFF; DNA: TGTGCCAGCAGCTTCGGGGCGGGAGGGATACGTGAGCAGTTCTTC
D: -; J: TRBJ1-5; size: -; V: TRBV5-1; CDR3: CASSDSVGGQPQHF; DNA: TGCGCCAGCAGCGACTCCGTGGGGGGGCAGCCCCAGCATTTT
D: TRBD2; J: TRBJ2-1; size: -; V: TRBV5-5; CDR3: CASSLGLAGGPNFYNEQFF; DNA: TGTGCCAGCAGCTTGGGACTGGCGGGAGGGCCCAATTTTTATAATGAGCAGTTCTTC
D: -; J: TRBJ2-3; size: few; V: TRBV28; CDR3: CASSFSGAGTDTQYF; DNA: TGTGCCAGCAGTTTTTCGGGGGCGGGCACAGATACGCAGTATTTT
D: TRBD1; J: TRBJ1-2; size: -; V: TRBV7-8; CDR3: CASSVTPGQGFGHTF; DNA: TGTGCCAGCAGCGTTACACCGGGACAGGGGTTCGGCCACACCTTC
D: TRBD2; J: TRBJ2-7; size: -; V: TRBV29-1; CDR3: CSVSREARGYEQYF; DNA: TGCAGCGTATCACGGGAGGCTAGAGGCTACGAGCAGTACTTC
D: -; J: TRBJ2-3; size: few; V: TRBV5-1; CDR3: CASRTGRELTDTQYF; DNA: TGCGCCAGCAGGACGGGACGGGAGCTGACAGATACGCAGTATTTT
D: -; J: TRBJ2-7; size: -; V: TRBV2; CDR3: CASSDRIQFSSYEQYF; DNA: TGTGCCAGCAGTGACAGGATCCAATTCAGCTCCTACGAGCAGTACTTC